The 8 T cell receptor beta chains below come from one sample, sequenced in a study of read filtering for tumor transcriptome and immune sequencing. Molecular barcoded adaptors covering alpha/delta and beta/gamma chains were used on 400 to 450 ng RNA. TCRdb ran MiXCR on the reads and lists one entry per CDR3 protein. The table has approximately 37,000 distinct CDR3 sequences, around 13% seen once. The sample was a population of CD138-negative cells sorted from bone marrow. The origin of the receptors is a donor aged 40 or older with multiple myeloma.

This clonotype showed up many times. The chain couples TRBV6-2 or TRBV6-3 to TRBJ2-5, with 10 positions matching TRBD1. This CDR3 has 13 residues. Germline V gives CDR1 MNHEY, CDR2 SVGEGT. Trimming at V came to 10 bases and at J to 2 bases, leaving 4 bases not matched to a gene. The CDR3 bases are TGTGCCAACGGACAGGGGGAACAAGAGACCCAGTACTTC. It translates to CANGQGEQETQYF.

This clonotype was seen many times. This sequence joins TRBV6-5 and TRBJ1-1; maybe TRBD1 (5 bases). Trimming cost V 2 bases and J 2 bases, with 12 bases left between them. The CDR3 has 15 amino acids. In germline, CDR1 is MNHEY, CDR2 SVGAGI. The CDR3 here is CASSYRGVRNTEAFF. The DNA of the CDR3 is TGTGCCAGCAGTTACAGGGGTGTTAGAAACACTGAAGCTTTCTTT.

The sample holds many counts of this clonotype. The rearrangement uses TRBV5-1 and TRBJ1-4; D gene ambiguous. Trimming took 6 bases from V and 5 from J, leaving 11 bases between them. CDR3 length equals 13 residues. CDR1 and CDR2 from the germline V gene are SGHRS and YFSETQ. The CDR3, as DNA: TGCGCCAGCAAGGACCCGGGAAATGAAAAACTGTTTTTT. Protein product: CASKDPGNEKLFF.

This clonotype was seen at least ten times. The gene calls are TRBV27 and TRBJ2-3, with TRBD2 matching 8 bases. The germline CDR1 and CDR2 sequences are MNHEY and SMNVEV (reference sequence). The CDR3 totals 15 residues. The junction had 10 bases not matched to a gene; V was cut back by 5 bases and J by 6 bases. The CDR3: CASSPRGGGRDTQYF. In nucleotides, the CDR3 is TGTGCCAGCAGTCCCCGGGGGGGGGGCCGTGATACGCAGTATTTT.

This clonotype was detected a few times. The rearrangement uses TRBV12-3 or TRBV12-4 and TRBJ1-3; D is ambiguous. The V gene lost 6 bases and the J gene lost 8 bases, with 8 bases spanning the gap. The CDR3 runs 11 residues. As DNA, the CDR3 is TGTGCCAGCAGCCTTTGGGACACCATATATTTT. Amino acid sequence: CASSLWDTIYF.

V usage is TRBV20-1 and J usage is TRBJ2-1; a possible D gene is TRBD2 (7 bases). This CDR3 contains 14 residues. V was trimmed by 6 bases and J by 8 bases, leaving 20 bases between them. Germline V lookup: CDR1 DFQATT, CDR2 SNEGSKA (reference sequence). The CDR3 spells CSARSIGGRYEQFF. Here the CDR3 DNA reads TGCAGTGCCCGTTCTATCGGGGGGCGTTATGAGCAGTTCTTC.

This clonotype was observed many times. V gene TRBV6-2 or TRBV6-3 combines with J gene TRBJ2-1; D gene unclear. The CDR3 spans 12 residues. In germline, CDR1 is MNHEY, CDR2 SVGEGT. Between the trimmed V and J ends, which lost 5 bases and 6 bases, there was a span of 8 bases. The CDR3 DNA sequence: TGTGCCAGCAGTAACTTCGTCAATGAGCAGTTCTTC. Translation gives CASSNFVNEQFF.

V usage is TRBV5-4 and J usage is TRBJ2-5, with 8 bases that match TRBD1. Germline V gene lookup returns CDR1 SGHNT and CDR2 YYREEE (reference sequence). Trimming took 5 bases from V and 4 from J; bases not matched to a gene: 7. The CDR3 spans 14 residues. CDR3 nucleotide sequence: TGTGCCAGCAGTAAGGACAGGGTCCGAGAGACCCAGTACTTC. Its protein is CASSKDRVRETQYF.